This T cell receptor beta chain was identified in a study of T cells after yellow fever vaccination. Regarding the study as a whole: At around 95% for CD4 and about 87% for CD8, most primary-vaccination clones showed up again after the booster. Abundant clonotypes (contaminants from the bulk population) could be present in FACS-sorted repertoires. Though weaker, the secondary response peaked faster, on day 5 versus 15. Clonotype sharing between CD4 and CD8 compartments was small.

This clonotype has just a few counts. Its antigen remains unknown. TCRdb used MiXCR to reprocess the 5' RACE reads, holding one entry per CDR3 protein. The repertoire holds about 630,000 distinct CDR3 sequences, around an eighth seen once, with approximately 15% in the top ten. The sequence was collected from a young man who received the YFV17D yellow fever vaccine. Specimen: PBMCs, collected on the day of the yellow fever booster vaccination.

CDR3 sequence (DNA): TGTGCCAGCTCATCTCAGCCGGGACTAGCGGGAGCGGATACGCAGTATTTT. This sequence encodes CASSSQPGLAGADTQYF. V and J are TRBV18 and TRBJ2-3; 14 bases are shared with TRBD2. The junction had 10 bases not matched to a gene; V was cut back by 5 bases and J by 6 bases. In germline, CDR1 is KGHSH, CDR2 LQKENI. This CDR3 comprises 17 residues.